Only a few counts were recorded for the clone carrying this T cell receptor beta chain. This sample is part of a study of response to subunit inactivated influenza vaccine. TCRdb processed the RT-PCR reads anew with MiXCR; each CDR3 protein has one entry. The sample yields about 170,000 distinct CDR3 sequences, around 12% seen once. The sample was also linked to a second study, of T cells expressing NK-cell markers. As that study records: The cDNA for TCR beta came from 5'RACE template switching with UMIs. Researchers got TCR beta repertoires out of sorted CD3+CD56+NKG2C+, CD3+CD56+NKG2C- and CD3+CD56-NKG2C+ T cells. The share of CD8+ T cells held by dominant NKG2C+ clonotypes was about 1.0-7.5% in about 6 donors. Expanded clones of NKG2C+ T cells had an unclear HCMV specificity.

This receptor was taken from a man in his fifties who received an inactivated influenza vaccine. The material sequenced was CD8+ T cells sorted from PBMCs, taken about 12 days after vaccination.

In nucleotides, the CDR3 is TGCAGCGTTGTAAGGCAGGGGCGCAACGAGCAGTACTTC. It codes for CSVVRQGRNEQYF. The chain joins TRBV29-1 to TRBJ2-7; D perhaps matches TRBD1 (6 bases). This CDR3 spans 13 amino acids. V was cut by 4 bases and J by 5 bases, with 15 bases left in between. Per the germline V gene, CDR1 is SQVTM and CDR2 is ANQGSEA.